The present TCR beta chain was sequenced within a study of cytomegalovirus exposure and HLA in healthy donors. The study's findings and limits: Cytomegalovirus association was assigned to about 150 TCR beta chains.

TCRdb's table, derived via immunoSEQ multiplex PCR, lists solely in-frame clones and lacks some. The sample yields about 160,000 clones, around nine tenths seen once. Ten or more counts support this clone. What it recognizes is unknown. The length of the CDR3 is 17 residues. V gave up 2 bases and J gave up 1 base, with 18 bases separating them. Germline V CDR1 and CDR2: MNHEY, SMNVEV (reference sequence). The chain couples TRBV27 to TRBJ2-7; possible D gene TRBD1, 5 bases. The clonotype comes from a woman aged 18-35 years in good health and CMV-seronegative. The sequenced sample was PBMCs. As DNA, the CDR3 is TGTGCCAGCAGTTTAAAGGTCTGGGGATCAGGGTCCTACGAGCAGTACTTC. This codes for CASSLKVWGSGSYEQYF.